This is a list of T cell receptor beta chains from one sample in a study of T-cell reconstitution after alpha-beta-depleted transplantation in children. TCRdb processed the PCR reads anew with MiXCR; each CDR3 protein has one entry. Of 490,000 or so distinct CDR3 sequences listed, approximately 12% are singletons. Sequences were derived from PBMCs from the stem cell graft donor, sampled from the stem cell graft. The receptors were gathered from a human donor who donated a stem cell graft to a child with combined immunodeficiency. The CDR3 runs from the conserved cysteine through the conserved F or W. The order of the fields is V gene, clone size, J gene, D gene, CDR3 DNA, CDR3 protein. D genes are given only for firm matches. Size is omitted from some rows. Given values are once, few, many or a class for expanded clones.

V: TRBV6-5
size: many
J: TRBJ2-2
D: -
DNA: TGTGCCAGCAGTTACCGGACTCCTGGAGAATTCACCGGGGAGCTGTTTTTT
CDR3: CASSYRTPGEFTGELFF

V: TRBV12-3/TRBV12-4
size: -
J: TRBJ2-2
D: TRBD1
DNA: TGTGCCAGCAGTCCCGCCCGACAGGGGCTTGGCACCGGGGAGCTGTTTTTT
CDR3: CASSPARQGLGTGELFF

V: TRBV10-3
size: -
J: TRBJ2-2
D: -
DNA: TGTGCCATCGGTGACGGCCTAGGAACCGGGGAGCTGTTTTTT
CDR3: CAIGDGLGTGELFF

V: TRBV20-1
size: -
J: TRBJ1-1
D: -
DNA: TGCAGTGCTAGCCGACAGCAAGTTGAAGCTTTCTTT
CDR3: CSASRQQVEAFF

V: TRBV29-1
size: -
J: TRBJ2-5
D: -
DNA: TGCAGCGTTAATCCGGCCGCTCAAGAGACCCAGTACTTC
CDR3: CSVNPAAQETQYF

V: TRBV9
size: -
J: TRBJ2-7
D: TRBD2
DNA: TGTGCCAGCAGCCCCCGGACTAGCGGGAGTGCCGAGCAGTACTTC
CDR3: CASSPRTSGSAEQYF

V: TRBV24-1
size: -
J: TRBJ2-2
D: TRBD2
DNA: TGTGCCACCAGTGACCGGACTAGCGGGAGAGGTACCGGGGAGCTGTTTTTT
CDR3: CATSDRTSGRGTGELFF

V: TRBV12-3/TRBV12-4
size: many
J: TRBJ2-7
D: -
DNA: TGTGCCAGCAGCCGAGGGTCCCTGTACGAGCAGTACTTC
CDR3: CASSRGSLYEQYF

V: TRBV7-2
size: -
J: TRBJ2-3
D: -
DNA: TGTGCCAGCAGCTTAGGTATTCGGTCAAGGGGCACAGATACGCAGTATTTT
CDR3: CASSLGIRSRGTDTQYF

V: TRBV19
size: -
J: TRBJ2-7
D: TRBD1
DNA: TGTGCCAGTAGTCCGGGACAGACCTCCTACGAGCAGTACTTC
CDR3: CASSPGQTSYEQYF

V: TRBV2
size: -
J: TRBJ2-1
D: TRBD1
DNA: TGTGCCAGCAGACCCCCGGGACAGGGGGCTTGGACTGAGCAGTTCTTC
CDR3: CASRPPGQGAWTEQFF

V: TRBV10-3
size: few
J: TRBJ2-3
D: -
DNA: TGTGCCATCAGAGGAGGGGGGGCCACAGATACGCAGTATTTT
CDR3: CAIRGGGATDTQYF

V: TRBV28
size: many
J: TRBJ1-1
D: TRBD1
DNA: TGTGCCAGCAGCGGACAGGAGATGAACACTGAAGCTTTCTTT
CDR3: CASSGQEMNTEAFF

V: TRBV21-1
size: many
J: TRBJ2-2
D: -
DNA: TGTGCCAGCAGCAAAAAAAGACAGGGGCCCGGGGAGCTGTTTTTT
CDR3: CASSKKRQGPGELFF

V: TRBV18
size: -
J: TRBJ2-1
D: -
DNA: TGTGCCAGCTCACCAGGAGGTTGGCACAATGAGCAGTTCTTC
CDR3: CASSPGGWHNEQFF

V: TRBV12-1
size: -
J: TRBJ1-6
D: -
DNA: TGTGCCAGCAGTACAACTGGACAGGGGTTTTCACCCCTCCACTTT
CDR3: CASSTTGQGFSPLHF

V: TRBV10-3
size: many
J: TRBJ2-3
D: TRBD2
DNA: TGTGCCATCAGTGGGGTAGCGGGGGACCCCACAGATACGCAGTATTTT
CDR3: CAISGVAGDPTDTQYF

V: TRBV20-1
size: many
J: TRBJ1-1
D: -
DNA: TGCAGTGCTAGAGTTGCAGGGAGGAACACTGAAGCTTTCTTT
CDR3: CSARVAGRNTEAFF

V: TRBV12-3/TRBV12-4
size: many
J: TRBJ2-5
D: -
DNA: TGTGCCAGCAGTTTAGCGACTTCTGGGGCCCAGTACTTC
CDR3: CASSLATSGAQYF

V: TRBV2
size: few
J: TRBJ1-5
D: -
DNA: TGTGCCAGCAGTGCCAGCCGAAGGAATCAGCCCCAGCATTTT
CDR3: CASSASRRNQPQHF

V: TRBV12-3/TRBV12-4
size: many
J: TRBJ2-1
D: -
DNA: TGTGCCAGCAGGCTGCTAGGATCCTACAATGAGCAGTTCTTC
CDR3: CASRLLGSYNEQFF

V: TRBV20-1
size: many
J: TRBJ2-1
D: -
DNA: TGCAGTGCTACCGGGACGAGCTCCTACAATGAGCAGTTCTTC
CDR3: CSATGTSSYNEQFF

V: TRBV7-8
size: few
J: TRBJ2-1
D: -
DNA: TGTGCCAGCAGCTTCCTGGGACCACAATACAATGAGCAGTTCTTC
CDR3: CASSFLGPQYNEQFF

V: TRBV29-1
size: few
J: TRBJ1-2
D: -
DNA: TGCAGCGTTGAAGAAACCGGACAGCTCAGAGGCTATGGCTACACCTTC
CDR3: CSVEETGQLRGYGYTF

V: TRBV4-3
size: -
J: TRBJ2-3
D: -
DNA: TGCGCCAGCAGCCAAGATCTCCGGGGTCCGGCCATAGATACGCAGTATTTT
CDR3: CASSQDLRGPAIDTQYF

V: TRBV24-1
size: few
J: TRBJ2-1
D: TRBD2
DNA: TGTGCCACCGCACCTAGCGGGACGTACAATGAGCAGTTCTTC
CDR3: CATAPSGTYNEQFF

V: TRBV30
size: few
J: TRBJ2-1
D: -
DNA: TGTGCCTGGAGTTTACTCGATTGGGCGTTGCGAGAAAACAATGAGCAGTTCTTC
CDR3: CAWSLLDWALRENNEQFF

V: TRBV12-3/TRBV12-4
size: -
J: TRBJ1-5
D: TRBD1
DNA: TGTGCCAGCAGTTCTTTACAGGGGGTGGCTCCCCAGCATTTT
CDR3: CASSSLQGVAPQHF

V: TRBV12-3/TRBV12-4
size: many
J: TRBJ2-7
D: TRBD2
DNA: TGTGCCAGCTCCATAGCGGGACCCTACGAGCAGTACTTC
CDR3: CASSIAGPYEQYF

V: TRBV12-3/TRBV12-4
size: -
J: TRBJ2-3
D: TRBD2
DNA: TGTGCCAGCAGTTCTGTGGGGCTCAACGGGGGGTACACAGATACGCAGTATTTT
CDR3: CASSSVGLNGGYTDTQYF

V: TRBV30
size: once
J: TRBJ1-2
D: TRBD1
DNA: TGTGCCTGGAGGTTACAGGGGGGCTACACCTTC
CDR3: CAWRLQGGYTF

V: TRBV9
size: many
J: TRBJ2-5
D: -
DNA: TGTGCCAGCAGCCCGTTCTGGCCCCAAGAGACCCAGTACTTC
CDR3: CASSPFWPQETQYF

V: TRBV27
size: few
J: TRBJ2-2
D: -
DNA: TGTGCCAGCAGTACCAACGGGGAGCTGTTTTTT
CDR3: CASSTNGELFF

V: TRBV30
size: many
J: TRBJ2-7
D: -
DNA: TGTGCCTGGAGTGTTGACATCTCCTACGAGCAGTACTTC
CDR3: CAWSVDISYEQYF

V: TRBV12-3/TRBV12-4
size: many
J: TRBJ2-5
D: TRBD1
DNA: TGTGCCAGCAGCAAGCAGGGGGTTCGGGAGACCCAGTACTTC
CDR3: CASSKQGVRETQYF

V: TRBV11-3
size: -
J: TRBJ2-1
D: TRBD2
DNA: TGTGCCAGCAGCTTAGGGACTAGCGGGGTACCATCGGATGAGCAGTTCTTC
CDR3: CASSLGTSGVPSDEQFF

V: TRBV28
size: -
J: TRBJ2-7
D: -
DNA: TGTGCCAGCAGGAGTGCAGGGTTTTACGAGCAGTACTTC
CDR3: CASRSAGFYEQYF

V: TRBV20-1
size: -
J: TRBJ1-2
D: -
DNA: TGCAGTGCTAGGGGCCACCTCTATGGCTACACCTTC
CDR3: CSARGHLYGYTF

V: TRBV13
size: few
J: TRBJ2-7
D: TRBD2
DNA: TGTGCCAGCAGCCTACGGACTAGCGGGCCACCCTACGAGCAGTACTTC
CDR3: CASSLRTSGPPYEQYF

V: TRBV7-2
size: -
J: TRBJ2-7
D: TRBD2
DNA: TGTGCCAGCAGCCTTTATATCGGCGGGAGAACGGGTTACGAGCAGTACTTC
CDR3: CASSLYIGGRTGYEQYF

V: TRBV6-5
size: few
J: TRBJ1-5
D: -
DNA: TGTGCCAGCAGTTACCAAATCGGACAGTCGGATAGCAATCAGCCCCAGCATTTT
CDR3: CASSYQIGQSDSNQPQHF

V: TRBV7-8
size: many
J: TRBJ1-3
D: -
DNA: TGTGCCAGCAGCTTAGACGGGTACTCTGGAAACACCATATATTTT
CDR3: CASSLDGYSGNTIYF

V: TRBV4-3
size: -
J: TRBJ2-7
D: TRBD2
DNA: TGCGCCAGCAGCCAAGATAGGAGTAGCGGGGGAACCTACGAGCAGTACTTC
CDR3: CASSQDRSSGGTYEQYF

V: TRBV2
size: few
J: TRBJ2-7
D: -
DNA: TGTGCCAGCCTCCCGGGGTCAAGCTCCTACGAGCAGTACTTC
CDR3: CASLPGSSSYEQYF

V: TRBV10-2
size: few
J: TRBJ2-3
D: TRBD2
DNA: TGCGCCAGCGGAGCGGGGGACTGGGATACGCAGTATTTT
CDR3: CASGAGDWDTQYF

V: TRBV27
size: few
J: TRBJ1-1
D: TRBD1
DNA: TGTGCCAGCAGTCAGGACAGGGCCGGGACTGAAGCTTTCTTT
CDR3: CASSQDRAGTEAFF

V: TRBV20-1
size: few
J: TRBJ2-3
D: TRBD2
DNA: TGCAGTGCTAGAGATCGTCTAGCGGGAGGGAACACAGATACGCAGTATTTT
CDR3: CSARDRLAGGNTDTQYF

V: TRBV29-1
size: few
J: TRBJ1-1
D: -
DNA: TGCAGCGTTCCTCGAGGCCCTGAAGCTTTCTTT
CDR3: CSVPRGPEAFF

V: TRBV4-3
size: few
J: TRBJ2-7
D: -
DNA: TGCGCCAGCAGCCAAGAGCCTAGGGGATTCTACGAGCAGTACTTC
CDR3: CASSQEPRGFYEQYF

V: TRBV4-2
size: few
J: TRBJ2-1
D: -
DNA: TGTGCCAGCAGCCCTCGCGCTCGACAGGCCTACAATGAGCAGTTCTTC
CDR3: CASSPRARQAYNEQFF

V: TRBV6-2/TRBV6-3
size: few
J: TRBJ2-2
D: TRBD2
DNA: TGTGCCAGCAACCTACCGGGACTAGCGGGAGATTCCGGGGAGCTGTTTTTT
CDR3: CASNLPGLAGDSGELFF

V: TRBV6-1
size: few
J: TRBJ1-2
D: TRBD1
DNA: TGTGCCAGCAGATTTCCGGGACAGGGCCTTGGGGGCTACACCTTC
CDR3: CASRFPGQGLGGYTF